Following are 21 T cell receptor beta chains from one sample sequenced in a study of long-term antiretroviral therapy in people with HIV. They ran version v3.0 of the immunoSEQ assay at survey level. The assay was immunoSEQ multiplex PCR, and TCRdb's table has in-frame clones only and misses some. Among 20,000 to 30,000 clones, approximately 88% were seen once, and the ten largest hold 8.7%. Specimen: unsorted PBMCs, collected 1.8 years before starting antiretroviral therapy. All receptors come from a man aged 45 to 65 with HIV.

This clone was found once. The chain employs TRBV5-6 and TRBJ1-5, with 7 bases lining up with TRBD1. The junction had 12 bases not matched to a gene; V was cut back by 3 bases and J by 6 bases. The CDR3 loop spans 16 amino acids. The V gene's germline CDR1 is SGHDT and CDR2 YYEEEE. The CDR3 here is CASSWGAGQVRQPQHF. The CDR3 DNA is TGTGCCAGCAGCTGGGGGGCCGGACAGGTACGTCAGCCCCAGCATTTT.

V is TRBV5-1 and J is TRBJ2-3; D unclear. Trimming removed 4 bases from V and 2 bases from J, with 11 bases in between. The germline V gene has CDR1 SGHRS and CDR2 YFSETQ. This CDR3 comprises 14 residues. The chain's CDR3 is CASSPGELTDTQYF. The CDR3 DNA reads TGCGCCAGCAGCCCCGGTGAACTCACAGATACGCAGTATTTT.

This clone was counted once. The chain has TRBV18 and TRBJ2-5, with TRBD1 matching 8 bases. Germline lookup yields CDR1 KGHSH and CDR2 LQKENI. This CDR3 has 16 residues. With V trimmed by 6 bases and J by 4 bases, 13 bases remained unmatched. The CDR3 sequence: CASSPFDRGGGETQYF. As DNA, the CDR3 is TGTGCCAGCTCTCCTTTCGACAGGGGAGGTGGAGAGACCCAGTACTTC.

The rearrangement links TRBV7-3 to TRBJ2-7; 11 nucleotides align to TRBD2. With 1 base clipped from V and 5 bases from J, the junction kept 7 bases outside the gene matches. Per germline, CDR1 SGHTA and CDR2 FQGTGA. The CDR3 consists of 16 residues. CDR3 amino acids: CASSLIALAGVNEQYF. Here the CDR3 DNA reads TGTGCCAGCAGCTTAATAGCACTAGCGGGAGTCAACGAGCAGTACTTC.

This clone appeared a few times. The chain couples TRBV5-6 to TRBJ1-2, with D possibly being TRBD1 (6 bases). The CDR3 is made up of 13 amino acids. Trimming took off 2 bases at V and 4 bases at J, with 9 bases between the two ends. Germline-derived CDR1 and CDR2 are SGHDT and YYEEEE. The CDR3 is CASSFPGVYGYTF. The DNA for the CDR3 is TGTGCCAGCAGCTTTCCAGGGGTCTATGGCTACACCTTC.

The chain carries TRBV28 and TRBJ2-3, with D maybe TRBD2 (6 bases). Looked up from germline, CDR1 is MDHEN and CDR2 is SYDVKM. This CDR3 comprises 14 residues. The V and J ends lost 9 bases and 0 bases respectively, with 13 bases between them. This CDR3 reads CASTFSGSTDTQYF. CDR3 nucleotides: TGTGCCAGTACCTTCAGCGGGAGCACAGATACGCAGTATTTT.

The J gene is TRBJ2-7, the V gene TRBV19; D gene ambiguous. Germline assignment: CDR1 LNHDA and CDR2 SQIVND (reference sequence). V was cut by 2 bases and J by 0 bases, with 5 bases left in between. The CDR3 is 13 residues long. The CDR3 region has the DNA TGTGCCAGTAGTATAACTGTCTCCTACGAGCAGTACTTC. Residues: CASSITVSYEQYF.

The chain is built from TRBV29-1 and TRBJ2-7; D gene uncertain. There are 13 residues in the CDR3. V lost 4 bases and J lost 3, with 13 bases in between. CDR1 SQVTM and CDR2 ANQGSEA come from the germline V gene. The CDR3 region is CSVATWTGYEQYF. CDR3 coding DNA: TGCAGCGTTGCCACCTGGACGGGCTACGAGCAGTACTTC.

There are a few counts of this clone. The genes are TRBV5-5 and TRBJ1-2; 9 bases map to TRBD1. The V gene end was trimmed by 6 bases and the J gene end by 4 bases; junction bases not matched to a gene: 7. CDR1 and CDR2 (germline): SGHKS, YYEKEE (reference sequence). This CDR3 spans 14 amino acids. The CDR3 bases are TGTGCCAGCACCCCCGGACAGGGGAGCTATGGCTACACCTTC. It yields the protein CASTPGQGSYGYTF.

In DNA, the CDR3 is TGCAGCGCTACTATACAGAATAACTATGGCTACACCTTC. Translated: CSATIQNNYGYTF. The rearrangement uses TRBV29-1 and TRBJ1-2, with D hard to call. The CDR3 runs 13 residues. V lost 7 bases, J lost 1 base, and 13 bases lay in between. Germline lookup yields CDR1 SQVTM and CDR2 ANQGSEA.

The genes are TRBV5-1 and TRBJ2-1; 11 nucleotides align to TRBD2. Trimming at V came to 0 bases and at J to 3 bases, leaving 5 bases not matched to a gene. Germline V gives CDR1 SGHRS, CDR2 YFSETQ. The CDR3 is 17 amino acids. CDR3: CASSLASSGGSYNEQFF. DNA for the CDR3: TGCGCCAGCAGCTTGGCCTCTAGCGGGGGGAGCTACAATGAGCAGTTCTTC.

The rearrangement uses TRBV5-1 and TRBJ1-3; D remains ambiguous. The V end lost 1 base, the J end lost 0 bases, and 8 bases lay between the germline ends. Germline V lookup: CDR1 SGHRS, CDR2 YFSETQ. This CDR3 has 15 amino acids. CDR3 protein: CASSLSRSSGNTIYF. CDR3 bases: TGCGCCAGCAGCTTGTCCCGTAGCTCTGGAAACACCATATATTTT.

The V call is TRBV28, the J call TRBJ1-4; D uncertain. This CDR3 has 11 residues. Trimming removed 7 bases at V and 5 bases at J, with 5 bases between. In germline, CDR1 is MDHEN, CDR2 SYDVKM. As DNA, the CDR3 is TGTGCCAGCAAAGACAATGAAAAACTGTTTTTT. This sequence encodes CASKDNEKLFF.

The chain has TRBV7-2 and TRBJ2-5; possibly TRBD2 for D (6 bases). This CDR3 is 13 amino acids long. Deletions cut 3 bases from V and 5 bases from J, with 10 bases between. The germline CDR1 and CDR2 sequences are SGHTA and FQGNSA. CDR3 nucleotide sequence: TGTGCCAGCAGCTTTAACCGGGGGGAGACCCAGTACTTC. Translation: CASSFNRGETQYF.

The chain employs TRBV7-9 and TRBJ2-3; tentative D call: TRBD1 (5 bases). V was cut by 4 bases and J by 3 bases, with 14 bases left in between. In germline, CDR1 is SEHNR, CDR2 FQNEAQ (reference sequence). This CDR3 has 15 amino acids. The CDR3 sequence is CASSSRVAKTDTQYF. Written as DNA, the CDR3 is TGTGCCAGCAGCTCCAGGGTCGCGAAAACAGATACGCAGTATTTT.

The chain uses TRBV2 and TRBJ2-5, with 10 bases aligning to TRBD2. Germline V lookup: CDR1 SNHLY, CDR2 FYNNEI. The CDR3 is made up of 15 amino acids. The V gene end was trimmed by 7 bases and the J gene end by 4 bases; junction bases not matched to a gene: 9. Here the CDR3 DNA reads TGTGCCAGCACCTTGCTAGCGGGGGTAAGAGAGACCCAGTACTTC. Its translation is CASTLLAGVRETQYF. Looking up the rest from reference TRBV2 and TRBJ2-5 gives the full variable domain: EPEVTQTPSHQVTQMGQEVILRCVPISNHLYFYWYRQILGQKVEFLVSFYNNEISEKSEIFDDQFSVERPDGSNFTLKIRSTKLEDSAMYFCASTLLAGVRETQYFGPGTRLLVL.

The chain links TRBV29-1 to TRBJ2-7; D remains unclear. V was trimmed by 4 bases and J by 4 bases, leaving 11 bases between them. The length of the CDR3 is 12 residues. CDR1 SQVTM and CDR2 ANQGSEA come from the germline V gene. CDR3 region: CSVVEVPYEQYF. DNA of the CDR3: TGCAGCGTTGTTGAAGTACCTTACGAGCAGTACTTC.

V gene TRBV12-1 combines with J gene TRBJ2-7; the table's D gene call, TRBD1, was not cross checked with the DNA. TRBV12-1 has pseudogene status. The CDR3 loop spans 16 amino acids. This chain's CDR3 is CASSFPKYPGPYEQYF. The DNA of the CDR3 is TGTGCCAGCAGCTTTCCGAAATATCCTGGGCCCTACGAGCAGTACTTC.

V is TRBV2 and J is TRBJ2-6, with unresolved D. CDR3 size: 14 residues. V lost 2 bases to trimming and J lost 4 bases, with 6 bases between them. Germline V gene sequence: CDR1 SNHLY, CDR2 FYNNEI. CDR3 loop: CASSEIPGANVLTF. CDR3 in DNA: TGTGCCAGCAGTGAAATCCCCGGGGCCAACGTCCTGACTTTC.

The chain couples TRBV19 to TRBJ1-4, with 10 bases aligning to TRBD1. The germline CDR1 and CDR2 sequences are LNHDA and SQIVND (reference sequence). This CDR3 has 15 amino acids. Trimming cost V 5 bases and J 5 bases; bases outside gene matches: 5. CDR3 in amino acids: CASSPVDRGNEKLFF. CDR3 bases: TGTGCCAGTAGTCCCGTGGACAGGGGGAATGAAAAACTGTTTTTT.

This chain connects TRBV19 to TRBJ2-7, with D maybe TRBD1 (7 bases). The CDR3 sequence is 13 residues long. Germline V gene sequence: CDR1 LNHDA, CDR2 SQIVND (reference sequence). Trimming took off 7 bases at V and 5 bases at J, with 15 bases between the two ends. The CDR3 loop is CASTSQGGNEQYF. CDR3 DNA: TGTGCCAGTACCTCTCAGGGGGGTAACGAGCAGTACTTC.